This is a list of T cell receptor beta chains from one sample in a study of cytomegalovirus exposure and HLA in healthy donors. Sequencing used immunoSEQ multiplex PCR; TCRdb keeps in-frame clones, though not all of them. The sample holds 130,000 or so clones, roughly 90% seen once. Sequencing was carried out using PBMCs. All receptors come from a man aged 30-40 years in good health and CMV-seronegative. Both conserved end residues are part of each CDR3.

V gene: TRBV9; CDR3 protein: CASSAYDSYEQYF
V gene: TRBV6-1; CDR3 protein: CASRFGVSYEQYF
V gene: TRBV28; CDR3 protein: CASTPGYSRDREISGANVLTF
V gene: TRBV30; CDR3 protein: CAWSEPAGDGSYEQYF
V gene: TRBV7-2; CDR3 protein: CATGSVAGGSTDTQYF
V gene: TRBV29-1; CDR3 protein: CSVENRATLVAFF
V gene: TRBV19; CDR3 protein: CASSITSGGANEQYF
V gene: TRBV9; CDR3 protein: CASSRQDLRNSPLHF
V gene: TRBV19; CDR3 protein: CASSIGGTGELFF
V gene: TRBV5-5; CDR3 protein: CASSYRTDSPIYGYTF
V gene: TRBV19; CDR3 protein: CASSIGYEQYF
V gene: TRBV18; CDR3 protein: CASSPNPPRDRGANYGYTF
V gene: TRBV2; CDR3 protein: CASSTGLEQYF
V gene: TRBV27; CDR3 protein: CASIPLGGSGGRETQYF
V gene: TRBV29-1; CDR3 protein: CSVVRDRGETQYF
V gene: TRBV2; CDR3 protein: CASTLLETQYF
V gene: TRBV6-4; CDR3 protein: CASSDSWRAARDEQFF